The clone carrying this TCR beta chain has only one observation. Antigen unknown. The sample comes from a study of graft-versus-host responses after intestinal transplantation. Turning to the study itself: Grafts were multivisceral, liver-intestinal, or isolated intestinal. Anti-thymocyte globulin served as induction for all recipients, who then took tacrolimus and steroids for about 3 years.

The protocol was immunoSEQ multiplex PCR, while the TCRdb copy is restricted to in-frame clones and leaves out a portion. Counted here are just over 40,000 clones, 85% to 95% occurring once; the ten biggest clones make up more than 0.45%. Study outcomes and limitations: Within allografts, high graft-versus-host to host-versus-graft clonal ratios were seen among patients with graft-donor T cell macrochimerism. Some GvH clones appeared in ileal mucosa or blood before recipient bone marrow.

After removal of 4 bases from V and 3 bases from J, the junction contained 8 bases not matched to a gene. The CDR3 is 15 amino acids. Germline loops: CDR1 SQVTM, CDR2 ANQGSEA. The chain uses TRBV29-1 and TRBJ2-2; 7 bases agree with TRBD2. The sequences come from unstimulated CD8+ T cells sorted from spleen or lymph node cells, collected before transplant. The TCR comes from a human donor who was the organ donor for an intestinal transplant. CDR3 loop: CSVAPGGTYTGELFF. The DNA for the CDR3 is TGCAGCGTTGCCCCCGGGGGGACTTACACCGGGGAGCTGTTTTTT.